These 2 T cell receptor beta chains share one sample of origin, sequenced in a study of blood T cell repertoires in COVID-19. The data were produced by immunoSEQ multiplex PCR, yet TCRdb's version contains in-frame clones alone and is incomplete. The table has tens of thousands of clones, around 81% seen once; the top ten hold about 4.4%. Sequences were obtained from peripheral blood. The receptors stem from a woman aged 60-75 years with acute or convalescent COVID-19.

This clone was seen only once. The CDR3 protein is CASSSTSGGADTQYF. For the CDR3, the DNA is TGTGCCAGCAGCTCCACTAGCGGGGGGGCAGATACGCAGTATTTT. This chain links TRBV11-1 with TRBJ2-3; 13 bases agree with TRBD2. The V gene end was trimmed by 4 bases and the J gene end by 4 bases; junction bases not matched to a gene: 2. The CDR3 length is 15 residues. Germline CDR1 is SGHAT and CDR2 is FQDESV (reference sequence).

In DNA, the CDR3 is TGCGCCAGCAGCTTACAGGGGTTGAATGAGCAGTTCTTC. It is translated as CASSLQGLNEQFF. The chain is built from TRBV5-1 and TRBJ2-1, with TRBD1 identical over 7 bases. CDR3 length equals 13 residues. CDR1 SGHRS and CDR2 YFSETQ come from the germline V gene. V lost 2 bases to trimming and J lost 7 bases; unmatched junction nucleotides: 3.